These 8 T cell receptor beta chains were all obtained from the same sample, sequenced in a study of shared clonotypes between healthy human individuals. Clones were sequenced by immunoSEQ multiplex PCR, and TCRdb holds only the in-frame ones, with some missing. The sample holds around 2,000,000 clones; approximately 95% are singletons and the top ten take less than 1.5%. Naive CD8 cells, CD45RO-negative and positively selected for CCR7, excluded terminally differentiated effector memory CD45RA+ cells. Material: naive CD8+ T cells sorted from blood. These receptors all stem from a young man in good health.

The CDR3 DNA reads TGTGCCTGGAGTGTACGGTTCCCTAGCTCTGGAAACACCATATATTTT. It specifies CAWSVRFPSSGNTIYF. The chain couples TRBV30 to TRBJ1-3; the D is unclear. The germline V and J ends were trimmed by 0 bases and 0 bases, with 12 bases remaining between them. The CDR3 runs 16 residues. Germline CDR1 is GTSNPN and CDR2 is SVGIG (reference sequence). Variable domain in full (rest from reference TRBV30 and TRBJ1-3): SQTIHQWPATLVQPVGSPLSLECTVEGTSNPNLYWYRQAAGRGLQLLFYSVGIGQISSEVPQNLSASRPQDRQFILSSKKLLLSDSGFYLCAWSVRFPSSGNTIYFGEGSWLTVV.

Concerning this clone itself: Other DNA sequences in the sample encode the same CDR3. The rearrangement links TRBV6-1 to TRBJ2-7; 9 bases are shared with TRBD2. The CDR3 is made up of 14 amino acids. After removal of 2 bases from V and 6 bases from J, the junction contained 5 bases not matched to a gene. Germline lookup yields CDR1 MNHNS and CDR2 SASEGT. CDR3 sequence reads: CASSELAGGLEQYF. The CDR3 nucleotides are TGTGCCAGCAGTGAACTGGCGGGGGGGCTCGAGCAGTACTTC.

This clone was seen only once. The rearrangement joins TRBV30 to TRBJ1-2; maybe TRBD1 (6 bases). V was trimmed by 2 bases and J by 6 bases, leaving 10 bases between them. The CDR3 loop spans 12 amino acids. The germline V gene encodes CDR1 GTSNPN and CDR2 SVGIG (reference sequence). CDR3: CAWSRDTDGYTF. In nucleotides, the CDR3 is TGTGCCTGGAGTCGGGACACAGATGGCTACACCTTC.

The chain combines TRBV5-5 with TRBJ2-2, with 10 bases aligning to TRBD2. This CDR3 is 16 amino acids long. Germline CDR1 and CDR2: SGHKS and YYEKEE (reference sequence). With V trimmed by 0 bases and J by 6 bases, 5 bases remained unmatched. Here the CDR3 reads CASSLVLAGVAGELFF. The DNA for the CDR3 is TGTGCCAGCAGCTTGGTTCTAGCGGGAGTAGCCGGGGAGCTGTTTTTT.

V and J are TRBV10-2 and TRBJ2-2; D ambiguous. The V gene's germline CDR1 is WSHSY and CDR2 SAAADI. The CDR3 runs to 15 residues. V was clipped by 3 bases and J by 4 bases, with 12 bases between them. CDR3 protein: CASSDSHMVTGELFF. The CDR3 nucleotides read TGCGCCAGCAGTGACAGCCACATGGTCACCGGGGAGCTGTTTTTT.

The rearrangement uses TRBV29-1 and TRBJ2-2; TRBD2 aligns across 7 bases. Germline loops: CDR1 SQVTM, CDR2 ANQGSEA. Trimming took 5 bases from V and 1 from J; bases not matched to a gene: 4. The CDR3 is made up of 14 amino acids. The CDR3, as DNA: TGCAGCGTTCTACGGGGGGAGAACACCGGGGAGCTGTTTTTT. Amino acid sequence: CSVLRGENTGELFF.

The CDR3 DNA sequence: TGTGCCAGCAGTGACTGGGTAGCGGGAATCCAAGAGACCCAGTACTTC. It codes for CASSDWVAGIQETQYF. V and J are TRBV6-4 and TRBJ2-5; TRBD2 aligns across 8 bases. Per the germline V gene, CDR1 is MRHNA and CDR2 is SNTAGT. The CDR3 consists of 16 residues. V lost 1 base to trimming and J lost 1 base; unmatched junction nucleotides: 5.

Regarding this clone: The sample holds other DNA sequences that translate to the same CDR3. The chain combines TRBV13 with TRBJ2-7; 7 nucleotides align to TRBD1. This CDR3 contains 13 residues. The V gene end was trimmed by 5 bases and the J gene end by 3 bases; junction bases not matched to a gene: 4. CDR1 is PRHDT and CDR2 is FYEKMQ in the germline V gene (reference sequence). The CDR3 reads CASSPGTVYEQYF. The CDR3 nucleotides are TGTGCCAGCAGCCCCGGGACAGTCTACGAGCAGTACTTC.